This T cell receptor (beta chain) was identified in a study of T-cell reconstitution after alpha-beta-depleted transplantation in children. This clonotype was seen at least ten times. A library of TCRbeta sequences, prepared with unique molecular identifiers, was generated. TCRdb itself ran the PCR reads through MiXCR, one entry per CDR3 protein. This table holds 70,000 to 100,000 distinct CDR3 sequences, about 12% found once. This CDR3 comprises 15 residues. J gave up 4 bases and V 3 bases, and 2 bases lay outside the gene matches. The germline CDR1 and CDR2 sequences are SGHKS and YYEKEE (reference sequence).

This sample comprised PBMCs from the stem cell graft donor, obtained from the stem cell graft. This TCR was sampled from a human donor who donated a stem cell graft to a child with inherited bone marrow failure. V and J are TRBV5-5 and TRBJ2-2, with TRBD1 matching over 11 bases. As DNA, the CDR3 is TGTGCCAGCAGCTGGACAGGGGGCTTCACCGGGGAGCTGTTTTTT. This translates into CASSWTGGFTGELFF.